This entry is about one T cell receptor (beta chain). Donors of Cohort 3 who recovered were those that had two negative PCRs, clearance, or symptom resolution. The data belong to a study of blood T cell repertoires in COVID-19. Authors' methods: Reference gene primer amplification gave estimated nucleated cell counts. The repertoire was sequenced with immunoSEQ multiplex PCR; TCRdb's copy has only in-frame clones and lacks some. V, J and clone size are taken as reported in that table, and D and trimming were inferred from the DNA itself. This sample has almost 250,000 clones, with about 88% found just once. The CDR3 runs to 16 residues. Trimming took 1 base from V and 9 from J, leaving 19 bases between them. CDR1 and CDR2 (germline): MDHEN, SYDVKM.

The TCR comes from a woman aged 50 to 60 who had recovered from COVID-19. The chain carries TRBV28 and TRBJ2-1, with D maybe TRBD1 (6 bases). Sequencing was carried out using PBMCs or T cells enriched from blood (not recorded which). CDR3 in DNA: TGTGCCAGCAGTTTATATTCGGGCAGGGGTTCCCTTGAGCAGTTCTTC. It yields the protein CASSLYSGRGSLEQFF.